The rows below give T cell receptor beta chains drawn from one sample of a study of blood T cell repertoires in COVID-19. Produced via immunoSEQ multiplex PCR; TCRdb's table is partial and in-frame only. Here the sample spans a few hundred thousand clones, over 75% being singletons. Specimen: PBMCs or T cells enriched from blood (not recorded which). These receptors all come from a woman aged 18-30 years in a cohort exposed to, infected with or recovered from COVID-19 (not recorded which). The CDR3 runs from the conserved cysteine through the conserved F or W. A D gene is named only where the DNA matches it firmly. A clone size is listed for some rows: how often the clone was seen (once, few, many), or a class if it is expanded.

j_gene | d_gene | abundance | v_gene | CDR3nt | CDR3aa
TRBJ1-2 | - | - | TRBV6-5 | TGTGCCAGCAGGGTGAATGAGGGCTACACCTTC | CASRVNEGYTF
TRBJ1-5 | - | - | TRBV5-6 | TGTGCCAGCAGCTTGAAGACAGGCACAGTTAGCAATCAGCCCCAGCATTTT | CASSLKTGTVSNQPQHF
TRBJ1-2 | - | - | TRBV27 | TGTGCCAGCCCCCGGCACGGGGTTGGGGGCGGCTACACCTTC | CASPRHGVGGGYTF
TRBJ1-5 | - | - | TRBV2 | TGTGCCAGCAGTGTCAGTTACGGAGATCAGCCCCAGCATTTT | CASSVSYGDQPQHF
TRBJ2-2 | TRBD1 | - | TRBV5-1 | TGCGCCAGCAGCTCAGGACCAACAGGGGAATACACCGGGGAGCTGTTTTTT | CASSSGPTGEYTGELFF
TRBJ2-3 | - | - | TRBV19 | TGTGCCAGTAGTATATCGAGGGAGTCAGATACGCAGTATTTT | CASSISRESDTQYF
TRBJ2-3 | TRBD2 | - | TRBV7-3 | TGTGCCAGCAGCCGGACTAGCGGGACCACAGATACGCAGTATTTT | CASSRTSGTTDTQYF
TRBJ1-1 | - | - | TRBV7-8 | TGTGCCAGCAGCTTCGTATGGCAGGGGTTATCCGAAGCTTTCTTT | CASSFVWQGLSEAFF
TRBJ2-2 | TRBD1 | - | TRBV24-1 | TGTGCCACCAGTAGTCAGGACAGGCGATCCGGGGAGCTGTTTTTT | CATSSQDRRSGELFF
TRBJ1-4 | - | - | TRBV7-6 | TGTGCCAGCAGCTTAGCCGGGGGGAGAACTAATGAAAAACTGTTTTTT | CASSLAGGRTNEKLFF
TRBJ1-4 | TRBD1 | - | TRBV28 | TGTGCCAGCAGTTTTTCTGGACAGGGATATTCAACTAATGAAAAACTGTTTTTT | CASSFSGQGYSTNEKLFF
TRBJ1-6 | - | - | TRBV23-1 | TGCGCCAGCAGTCAATCGAAATACTACATCCCGAGCTCCTATAATTCACCCCTCCACTTT | CASSQSKYYIPSSYNSPLHF
TRBJ1-1 | - | - | TRBV12-3/TRBV12-4 | TGTGCCAGCAGTTACGACACAGAAGCTTTCTTT | CASSYDTEAFF
TRBJ2-7 | - | - | TRBV4-2 | TGTGCCAGCAGCCAAGCCGCGACGGTGCGGGGCTTTTACGAGCAGTACTTC | CASSQAATVRGFYEQYF
TRBJ2-1 | TRBD2 | - | TRBV18 | TGTGCCAGCTCGGGGGGGACGCCGTCTAATGAGCAGTTCTTC | CASSGGTPSNEQFF
TRBJ2-1 | - | - | TRBV5-1 | TGCGCCAGCAGCTTTAGCGGTCTGGGAGATGAGCAGTTCTTC | CASSFSGLGDEQFF
TRBJ2-7 | TRBD1 | - | TRBV3-1/TRBV3-2 | TGTGCCAGCAGCCCCGGGACAGGCTCCTACGAGCAGTACTTC | CASSPGTGSYEQYF
TRBJ2-7 | TRBD2 | once | TRBV4-1 | TGCGCCAGCAGCCAAGATGTTGGGGACTACGGCAACGAGCAGTACTTC | CASSQDVGDYGNEQYF
TRBJ1-2 | - | - | TRBV12-3/TRBV12-4 | TGTGCCAGCAGTTCCTCGAGTGGCTACACCTTC | CASSSSSGYTF
TRBJ2-1 | TRBD2 | few | TRBV19 | TGTGCCAGTAGTATAACAGCGGGACTTTACAATGAGCAGTTCTTC | CASSITAGLYNEQFF
TRBJ1-5 | - | - | TRBV24-1 | TGTGCCACCAGTGATCCCCGGGGAGGGGGGGAAAATCAGCCCCAGCATTTT | CATSDPRGGGENQPQHF
TRBJ1-5 | - | - | TRBV4-2 | TGTGCCAGCAGCCAAGACAGGGGTAGCAATCAGCCCCAGCATTTT | CASSQDRGSNQPQHF
TRBJ1-2 | TRBD1 | - | TRBV5-8 | TGTGCCACCGAGACAGGGGGTCCGGAAGGCTACACCTTC | CATETGGPEGYTF
TRBJ2-3 | TRBD2 | - | TRBV5-4 | TGTGCCAGCAGCTTAAGGCGGGGGGGCCTTTCCACAGATACGCAGTATTTT | CASSLRRGGLSTDTQYF
TRBJ2-1 | TRBD2 | - | TRBV7-2 | TGTGCCAGCCTGAATGGGACTAGGAGAAGGGATGAGCAGTTCTTC | CASLNGTRRRDEQFF
TRBJ2-3 | - | - | TRBV6-4 | TGTGCCAGCAGTAGGTCAGGCCGTGGAAGTGGGAGCACAGATACGCAGTATTTT | CASSRSGRGSGSTDTQYF
TRBJ2-1 | TRBD2 | - | TRBV2 | TGTGCCAGCGGGACTAGCGGAGTCTACAATGAGCAGTTCTTC | CASGTSGVYNEQFF
TRBJ2-5 | TRBD2 | - | TRBV12-3/TRBV12-4 | TGTGCCAGCAGGAGTAGCGGGGGAGAGACCCAGTACTTC | CASRSSGGETQYF
TRBJ1-2 | - | - | TRBV27 | TGTGCCAGCAGTTTCGGGGGTGACTATGGCTACACCTTC | CASSFGGDYGYTF
TRBJ2-7 | TRBD1 | - | TRBV7-9 | TGTGCCAGCAGCTCTGGACAGGGGGCAGGAGAGCAGTACTTC | CASSSGQGAGEQYF
TRBJ2-1 | - | - | TRBV7-2 | TGTGCCAGCAGCCAAGCTAGGATTGGGTACAATGAGCAGTTCTTC | CASSQARIGYNEQFF
TRBJ1-2 | TRBD1 | - | TRBV28 | TGTGCCAGCAGTTTATCCTGGACAGGGACGTCTGGTGGCTACACCTTC | CASSLSWTGTSGGYTF
TRBJ1-5 | TRBD1 | - | TRBV25-1 | TGTGCCAGCAGTGAAGGGACAGGGGCGTATCAGCCCCAGCATTTT | CASSEGTGAYQPQHF
TRBJ1-2 | TRBD1 | - | TRBV7-2 | TGTGCCAGCAGCTTAATGGAGGGGGCAAGAGGCTACACCTTC | CASSLMEGARGYTF
TRBJ1-4 | - | - | TRBV5-1 | TGCGCCAGCAGCTTGTCTACAGATAATGAAAAACTGTTTTTT | CASSLSTDNEKLFF
TRBJ1-5 | - | - | TRBV28 | TGTGCCAGCAGTCCCGCCACGGGGATTCAGCCCCAGCATTTT | CASSPATGIQPQHF
TRBJ2-1 | - | - | TRBV5-5 | TGTGCCAGCAGCCTAGGGGTGAATGAGCAGTTCTTC | CASSLGVNEQFF
TRBJ2-3 | - | - | TRBV4-2 | TGTGCCAGCAGCCAAGAGTTACAGCGCACAGATACGCAGTATTTT | CASSQELQRTDTQYF
TRBJ2-2 | - | once | TRBV6-5 | TGTGCCAGCAGCCACTCGGGCACCGGGGAGCTGTTTTTT | CASSHSGTGELFF
TRBJ1-4 | - | - | TRBV10-2 | TGCGCCAGCTCTTATCAGGGTTACGGGGAAAAACTGTTTTTT | CASSYQGYGEKLFF
TRBJ1-5 | TRBD1 | - | TRBV19 | TGTGCCAGTAGTAGGGACAGGGCTAGCAATCAGCCCCAGCATTTT | CASSRDRASNQPQHF
TRBJ1-5 | - | - | TRBV23-1 | TGCGCCAGCAGTCAAGTTCGGGGGTTCGACGATCAGCCCCAGCATTTT | CASSQVRGFDDQPQHF
TRBJ1-5 | - | - | TRBV27 | TGTGCCAGCAGTAAACAGGGAAACCCCTTCCAGCCCCAGCATTTT | CASSKQGNPFQPQHF
TRBJ1-1 | - | - | TRBV7-9 | TGTGCCAGCAATGAGGGGGTCACTGAAGCTTTCTTT | CASNEGVTEAFF
TRBJ1-6 | - | once | TRBV10-2 | TGCGCCAGCAGGCCGGGGGATGGCTCCTATAATTCACCCCTCCACTTT | CASRPGDGSYNSPLHF
TRBJ2-7 | - | - | TRBV5-8 | TGTGCCAGCAGCTTGCAGGTCTTTAACGAGCAGTACTTC | CASSLQVFNEQYF
TRBJ1-1 | TRBD1 | - | TRBV5-8 | TGTGCCAGCAGCCAACAGGGGGACACTGAAGCTTTCTTT | CASSQQGDTEAFF
TRBJ1-4 | TRBD1 | - | TRBV9 | TGTGCCAGCAGCGCCGGGACAGATGAAAAACTGTTTTTT | CASSAGTDEKLFF
TRBJ2-7 | TRBD1 | - | TRBV18 | TGTGCCAGCTCGCCCTTAGAGACAGGGGGATTCTACGAGCAGTACTTC | CASSPLETGGFYEQYF